The source of this T cell receptor beta chain is a study of graft-versus-host responses after intestinal transplantation (TCRdb year 2021). About the study as a whole: The transplants that recipients received were multivisceral, liver-intestinal, or isolated intestinal. Anti-thymocyte globulin induction was given to all recipients, followed by maintenance tacrolimus and steroids for 2 to 4 years. Graft-versus-host and host-versus-graft alloreactive T cell clones were tracked in the graft, circulation and bone marrow after intestinal transplantation using bulk TCR-beta CDR3 sequencing. To identify alloreactive clones, pre-transplant mixed lymphocyte reaction products were sequenced and then compared with unstimulated pre-transplant donor and recipient T cells. A peak of at least 4% donor T cells among recipient peripheral blood mononuclear cells was the definition used for donor T cell macrochimerism. Instead of going to the commercial service, samples from three later patients were sequenced in-house on an Illumina MiSeq and processed with MiXCR. A cohort of 20 to 25 intestinal transplant recipients, including one retransplant, was enrolled, and 3 patients lacking pretransplant specimens were excluded. Broader findings and caveats from the paper: Peak levels of circulating GvH clones were associated with declines in HvG clones early after transplant. The conclusions were limited by the relatively low number and heterogeneity of the intestinal transplant patients. Patients with donor T cell macrochimerism had high GvH to HvG T cell clonal ratios in their allografts. GvH clones were detected in recipient bone marrow, and some of these GvH clones were observed earlier in ileal mucosa or blood, consistent with an intestinal mucosal origin.

The CDR1 and CDR2 encoded by the germline V gene are MGHDK and SYGVNS. Ends trimmed: V by 6 bases, J by 3 bases; bases unmatched to a gene: 9. Inclusive of the bounding cysteine and phenylalanine, the CDR3 is 16 residues long. This entry keeps only the CDR3 DNA: 48 bases, framed from base 1. Regarding this clone: Its target antigen remains unknown. Base quality data are lacking; no much larger clone is found one base away.

Blood samples were collected up to 4 times in the first month after transplant and then at least monthly when available. Receptors were amplified or captured by the immunoSEQ multiplex PCR assay. Adaptive Biotechnologies carried out high-throughput TCR-beta CDR3 sequencing of genomic DNA for most patients. The paper's data handling went like this. TCR sequencing data were retrieved from Adaptive's ImmunoSEQ software for about 17 patients, whereas a few other patients were processed with MiXCR and VDJtools. CDR3 nucleotide sequences shared between donor and recipient were removed because the origin of such sequences could not be assigned. To be classed as alloreactive, a clone needed at least 2-fold expansion over unstimulated cells and a minimum CFSE-low frequency of 0.002% (template counts) or 0.001% (read counts). A clone was considered mappable if detected in the sequenced pre-transplant spleen, lymph node, or MLR CFSE-low populations of the donor or recipient. Cumulative frequency of alloreactive clones was calculated as a percentage of all sequences weighted by copy number. TCRdb stores this immuneACCESS table with in-frame sequences only. Part of the clones is absent; in the studies checked, under half of the shortfall reflects unresolved V genes, and no reason is known for the rest. V, J and clone size are taken as reported in that table, and D and trimming were inferred from the DNA itself. This sample gives some 18,000 clones in total; around 90% of them show up just once. Approximately 2% of the sample is taken by the ten largest.

The chain is made from TRBV25-1 and TRBJ2-3; TRBD2 agrees with 10 junctional bases. This receptor was obtained from a human patient who received an intestinal transplant, so some T cells may come from the graft donor. The specimen comprised PBMCs, sampled more than 350 days after transplant. DNA sequence: TGTGCCAGCAGCTTCAGTAGCGGGGGGCGGACAGATACGCAGTATTTT. Its translation reads: CASSFSSGGRTDTQYF.